This T cell receptor (beta chain) was recovered during a study of blood T cell repertoires in COVID-19. Study as a whole: Collection of acute and convalescent COVID-19 samples took place in the United States, Italy and Spain. In each case, the material was cDNA or gDNA derived from T cells, B-cell-depleted T cells, or PBMCs.

Unmatched junction bases numbered 11, after V lost 2 bases and J lost 0 bases. Germline CDR1 reads SGHDT; CDR2 reads YYEEEE. The CDR3 is made up of 18 amino acids. As handled by the study authors: Using reference gene primer amplification, nucleated cell counts were estimated. Generated by immunoSEQ multiplex PCR, the TCRdb table keeps only in-frame clones and is missing some. That table furnishes V, J and clone size, whereas the DNA furnished D and trimming. The sample carries approximately 110,000 clones, about 88% recorded once. This receptor was obtained from a woman between 70 and 85 years old who had recovered from COVID-19. The specimen sequenced was peripheral blood. The chain has TRBV5-6 and TRBJ1-2; TRBD1 matches at 9 bases. CDR3 in amino acids: CASSFIPGQGWSNYGYTF. The CDR3 bases are TGTGCCAGCAGCTTTATACCGGGACAGGGTTGGTCTAACTATGGCTACACCTTC.